This T cell receptor (beta chain) was recorded in a study of blood T cell repertoires in COVID-19. Some clones are missing from TCRdb's copy, which holds only in-frame ones; the method was immunoSEQ multiplex PCR. The sample yields around 190,000 clones, 75% to 85% seen once. Germline CDR1 reads KGHSH; CDR2 reads LQKENI. Trimming removed 3 bases from V and 1 base from J; junction bases left unmatched: 16. This CDR3 contains 19 residues. The specimen was peripheral blood. V usage is TRBV18 and J usage is TRBJ1-2, with 8 nucleotides matching TRBD1. The receptor was derived from a human donor in a cohort sampled during active COVID-19. This chain's CDR3 is CASSPTRGQALALNYGYTF. CDR3 DNA: TGTGCCAGCTCACCTACCAGGGGACAGGCCCTGGCGCTTAACTATGGCTACACCTTC.